This TCR beta chain was retrieved from a study of blood T cell repertoires in COVID-19. Overall study: The study drew acute and convalescent COVID-19 samples from the United States, Italy and Spain. T cells, B-cell-depleted T cells, or PBMCs provided the cDNA or gDNA that served as material.

J gave up 5 bases and V 3 bases, and 8 bases lay outside the gene matches. The CDR3 runs 15 residues. The germline gives CDR1 SGDLS, CDR2 YYNGEE. In the authors' methods: Counts of nucleated cells, estimated from reference gene primer amplification, were obtained. Sequencing used immunoSEQ multiplex PCR; TCRdb keeps in-frame clones, though not all of them. That table gives V, J and clone size, and the DNA gave D and trimming. The sample yields about 62,000 clones, approximately 88% seen once. Sequencing was performed on peripheral blood. V gene TRBV9 combines with J gene TRBJ2-7, with 10 bases aligning to TRBD1. The sequence derives from a human donor in a cohort sampled during active COVID-19. In DNA form, the CDR3 reads TGTGCCAGCAGCGCCCCGGGACAGGGGAGGAACGAGCAGTACTTC. Its protein is CASSAPGQGRNEQYF. The variable domain in full, with the rest retrieved from reference TRBV9 and TRBJ2-7, is DSGVTQTPKHLITATGQRVTLRCSPRSGDLSVYWYQQSLDQGLQFLIQYYNGEERAKGNILERFSAQQFPDLHSELNLSSLELGDSALYFCASSAPGQGRNEQYFGPGTRLTVT.